Listed here are 19 T cell receptor beta chains from one sample, sequenced in a study of T cell responses to AZD1222 COVID-19 vaccine. The protocol was immunoSEQ multiplex PCR, while the TCRdb copy is restricted to in-frame clones and leaves out a portion. The sample has 150,000 to 200,000 clones; 87% are singletons. This sample comprised peripheral blood, obtained on day 0 of MenACWY control vaccination. These receptor sequences come from an adult in good health.

The chain has TRBV6-1 and TRBJ2-7; unclear D gene. The germline gives CDR1 MNHNS, CDR2 SASEGT. V lost 3 bases and J lost 4, with 10 bases in between. CDR3 length: 13 amino acids. Here the CDR3 reads CASSDGSLYEQYF. CDR3 coding DNA: TGTGCCAGCAGTGACGGCTCCTTGTACGAGCAGTACTTC.

The rearrangement joins TRBV27 to TRBJ2-7; TRBD2 matches 15 bases. The CDR3 runs to 17 residues. Looked up from germline, CDR1 is MNHEY and CDR2 is SMNVEV (reference sequence). V shed 6 bases, J shed 3 bases, and the junction held 9 bases outside the gene matches. CDR3 sequence: CASSLGLAGGGFYEQYF. The CDR3, as DNA: TGTGCCAGCAGCCTCGGACTAGCGGGAGGGGGTTTCTACGAGCAGTACTTC.

The chain joins TRBV19 to TRBJ2-1; 14 nucleotides match TRBD2. Trimming cost V 6 bases and J 5 bases; bases outside gene matches: 12. CDR1 and CDR2 (germline): LNHDA, SQIVND (reference sequence). The CDR3 totals 18 residues. The CDR3: CASSRGTSGSGKDNEQFF. CDR3 DNA: TGTGCCAGTAGCCGGGGGACTAGCGGGAGCGGGAAGGACAATGAGCAGTTCTTC.

The chain combines TRBV5-1 with TRBJ2-5; perhaps TRBD2 as D (5 bases). The CDR3 contains 13 residues. With 2 bases removed from V and 5 bases from J, the gap between germline ends came to 10 bases. In germline, CDR1 is SGHRS, CDR2 YFSETQ. Written as DNA, the CDR3 is TGCGCCAGCAGCTTCGACCCGGGGGAGACCCAGTACTTC. Translating gives CASSFDPGETQYF.

This clone is a singleton in its sample. The rearrangement links TRBV4-3 to TRBJ2-2, with 8 bases identical to TRBD2. The V gene end was trimmed by 0 bases and the J gene end by 3 bases; junction bases not matched to a gene: 6. The CDR3 runs 17 residues. In germline, CDR1 is LGHNA, CDR2 YSLEER. CDR3 residues: CASSQDAGGADTGELFF. CDR3 DNA sequence: TGCGCCAGCAGCCAAGATGCGGGGGGTGCTGACACCGGGGAGCTGTTTTTT.

The rearrangement joins TRBV9 to TRBJ2-7; tentatively, D is TRBD1 (6 bases). Trimming cost V 3 bases and J 5 bases, with 15 bases left between them. Germline CDR1 and CDR2: SGDLS and YYNGEE. The CDR3 has 14 amino acids. The CDR3: CASSARLSGDEQYF. DNA for the CDR3: TGTGCCAGCAGCGCGCGTCTTTCAGGGGACGAGCAGTACTTC.

The V gene is TRBV30, the J gene TRBJ2-2, with 10 bases that match TRBD2. V shed 1 base and J 1 base; nucleotides not matched to a gene: 0. The CDR3 consists of 15 residues. The germline CDR1 and CDR2 sequences are GTSNPN and SVGIG (reference sequence). DNA of the CDR3: TGTGCCTGGAGTGCTAGCGGGAGGAACACCGGGGAGCTGTTTTTT. Translation: CAWSASGRNTGELFF.

This clone was counted a few times. The V and J genes are TRBV21-1 and TRBJ2-7. TRBV21-1 counts as a pseudogene. The CDR3 length is 15 residues. The CDR3 DNA reads TGTGCCAGCAGCACTCCTCCGGGACCGAGCTACGAGCAGTACTTC. Translated, it gives CASSTPPGPSYEQYF.

The gene calls are TRBV28 and TRBJ1-6, with a tentative D call TRBD1 (6 bases). Germline V gene data show CDR1 as MDHEN and CDR2 as SYDVKM. The CDR3 runs 15 residues. Trimming pared 1 base from V and 8 bases from J, leaving 12 bases between. The chain's CDR3 is CASSLSGHQDSPLHF. The CDR3, as DNA: TGTGCCAGCAGTTTATCGGGACACCAAGATTCACCCCTCCACTTT.

This chain joins TRBV23-1 and TRBJ1-2, with a possible D match to TRBD1 (5 bases). TRBV23-1 has ORF status, its function being uncertain. V lost 0 bases and J lost 4, with 9 bases in between. There are 14 residues in the CDR3. The CDR3 loop reads CASSQSGRCYGYTF. Written as DNA, the CDR3 is TGCGCCAGCAGTCAATCGGGACGGTGCTATGGCTACACCTTC.

The chain links TRBV28 to TRBJ2-2, with D perhaps TRBD1 (6 bases). The CDR3 has 13 residues. Deletions cut 6 bases from V and 1 base from J, with 6 bases between. Germline CDR1 MDHEN, CDR2 SYDVKM. The CDR3 reads CASRTGNTGELFF. The CDR3 DNA follows: TGTGCCAGCAGGACAGGGAACACCGGGGAGCTGTTTTTT.

V gene TRBV7-3 combines with J gene TRBJ2-3; D possibly corresponds to TRBD1 (6 bases). Germline V gene sequence: CDR1 SGHTA, CDR2 FQGTGA. The V gene lost 0 bases and the J gene lost 3 bases, with 13 bases spanning the gap. The CDR3 covers 16 residues. Written as DNA, the CDR3 is TGTGCCAGCAGCTTAACCGGGCTCAGGGGTACAGATACGCAGTATTTT. Translating it yields CASSLTGLRGTDTQYF.

The chain links TRBV30 to TRBJ1-1, with a possible D match to TRBD1 (6 bases). The CDR3 has 14 residues. Germline V gene sequence: CDR1 GTSNPN, CDR2 SVGIG (reference sequence). V was pared by 5 bases and J by 1 base, with 14 bases between. The CDR3, as DNA: TGTGCCTGGGAAACGGGACACGGGAACACTGAAGCTTTCTTT. It is translated as CAWETGHGNTEAFF.

The V gene is TRBV28, the J gene TRBJ2-7; weak D call: TRBD2 (5 bases). Trimming cost V 8 bases and J 5 bases, with 16 bases left between them. From germline, CDR1 is MDHEN and CDR2 SYDVKM. The CDR3 consists of 13 residues. In nucleotides, the CDR3 is TGTGCCAGCCATTCCGGGGAGACGGACGAGCAGTACTTC. Protein product: CASHSGETDEQYF. Together with reference TRBV28 and TRBJ2-7, the CDR3 gives the full variable domain: DVKVTQSSRYLVKRTGEKVFLECVQDMDHENMFWYRQDPGLGLRLIYFSYDVKMKEKGDIPEGYSVSREKKERFSLILESASTNQTSMYLCASHSGETDEQYFGPGTRLTVT.

This chain uses TRBV12-5 with TRBJ2-2; D might be TRBD1 or TRBD2, each matching 5 bases. The CDR3 consists of 14 residues. V was pared by 1 base and J by 7 bases, with 10 bases between. Germline loops: CDR1 LGHNT, CDR2 FRNRAP. Written as DNA, the CDR3 is TGTGCTAGTGGTTTGGGGCAGGGAGACGGGGAGCTGTTTTTT. It translates to CASGLGQGDGELFF.

This chain connects TRBV6-5 to TRBJ1-1, with a possible D match to TRBD1 (6 bases). There are 13 residues in the CDR3. Trimming removed 10 bases from V and 0 bases from J, with 12 bases in between. Germline CDR1 reads MNHEY; CDR2 reads SVGAGI. As DNA, the CDR3 is TGTGCCACCCACAGGGTTCTGAACACTGAAGCTTTCTTT. This encodes CATHRVLNTEAFF.

The chain is built from TRBV29-1 and TRBJ2-2; a weak D match, TRBD2 (6 bases). V lost 4 bases and J 0 bases, leaving 15 bases between the germline ends. The CDR3 runs 16 residues. Germline values: CDR1 SQVTM, CDR2 ANQGSEA. The CDR3 sequence is CSVASGAGSNTGELFF. As DNA, the CDR3 is TGCAGCGTTGCCTCGGGAGCCGGTTCGAACACCGGGGAGCTGTTTTTT.

The CDR3 spells CASSHGQGTYGYTF. CDR3 in DNA: TGTGCCAGCAGCCACGGACAGGGGACATATGGCTACACCTTC. This rearrangement joins TRBV11-2 to TRBJ1-2, with 9 bases lining up with TRBD1. The CDR3 has 14 residues. The germline gives CDR1 SGHAT, CDR2 FQNNGV. V was pared by 5 bases and J by 5 bases, with 6 bases of the junction left unmatched.

The genes are TRBV4-1 and TRBJ2-6; tentative D call: TRBD1 (5 bases). The V gene's germline CDR1 is MGHRA and CDR2 YSYEKL. Trimming shortened V by 1 base and J by 3 bases, and 7 bases separated the two germline ends. This CDR3 is 15 amino acids long. CDR3: CASSQGRVGANVLTF. The CDR3 nucleotides are TGCGCCAGCAGCCAAGGCAGGGTTGGGGCCAACGTCCTGACTTTC.